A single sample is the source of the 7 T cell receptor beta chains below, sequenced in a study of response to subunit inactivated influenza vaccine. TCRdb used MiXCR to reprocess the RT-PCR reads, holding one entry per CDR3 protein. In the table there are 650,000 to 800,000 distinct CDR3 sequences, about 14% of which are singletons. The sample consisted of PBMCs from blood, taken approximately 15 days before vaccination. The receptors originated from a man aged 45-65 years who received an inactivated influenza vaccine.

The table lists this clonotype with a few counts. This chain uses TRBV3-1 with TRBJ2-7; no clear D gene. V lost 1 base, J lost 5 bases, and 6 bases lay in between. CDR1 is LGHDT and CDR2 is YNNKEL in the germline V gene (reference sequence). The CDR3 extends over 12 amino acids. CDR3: CASSQVYNEQYF. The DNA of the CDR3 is TGTGCCAGCAGCCAAGTTTATAACGAGCAGTACTTC.

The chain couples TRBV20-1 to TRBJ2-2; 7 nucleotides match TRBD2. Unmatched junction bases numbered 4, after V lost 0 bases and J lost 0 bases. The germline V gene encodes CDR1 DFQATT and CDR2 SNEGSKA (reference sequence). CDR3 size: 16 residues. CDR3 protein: CSARDPGGPNTGELFF. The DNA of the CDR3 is TGCAGTGCTAGAGATCCGGGGGGTCCGAACACCGGGGAGCTGTTTTTT.

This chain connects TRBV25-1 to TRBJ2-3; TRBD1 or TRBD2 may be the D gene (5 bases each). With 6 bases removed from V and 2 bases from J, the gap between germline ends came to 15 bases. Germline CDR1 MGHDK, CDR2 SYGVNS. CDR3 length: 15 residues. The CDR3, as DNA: TGTGCCAGCAGATCCCGGGACCGCTACACAGATACGCAGTATTTT. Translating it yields CASRSRDRYTDTQYF.

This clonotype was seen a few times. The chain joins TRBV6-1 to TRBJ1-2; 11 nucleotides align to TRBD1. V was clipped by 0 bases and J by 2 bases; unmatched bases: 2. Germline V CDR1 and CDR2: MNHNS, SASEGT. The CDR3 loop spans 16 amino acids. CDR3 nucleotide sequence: TGTGCCAGCAGTGAAGCCGGGACAGGGGGGAACTATGGCTACACCTTC. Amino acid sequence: CASSEAGTGGNYGYTF.

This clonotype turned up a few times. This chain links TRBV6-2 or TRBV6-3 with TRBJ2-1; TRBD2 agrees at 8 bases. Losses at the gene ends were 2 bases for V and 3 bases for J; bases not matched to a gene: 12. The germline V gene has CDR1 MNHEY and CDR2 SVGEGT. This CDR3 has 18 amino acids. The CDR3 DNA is TGTGCCAGCAGTTACCCCACCCTCACGGGACTAGACTACAATGAGCAGTTCTTC. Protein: CASSYPTLTGLDYNEQFF.

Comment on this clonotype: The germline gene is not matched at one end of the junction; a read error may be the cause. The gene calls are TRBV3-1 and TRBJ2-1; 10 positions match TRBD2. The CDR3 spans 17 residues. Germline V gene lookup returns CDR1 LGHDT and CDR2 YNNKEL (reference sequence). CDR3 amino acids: CASCQKRTLAGEVEQFF. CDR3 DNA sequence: TGTGCCAGCTGCCAAAAAAGGACTCTAGCGGGGGAAGTTGAGCAGTTCTTC.

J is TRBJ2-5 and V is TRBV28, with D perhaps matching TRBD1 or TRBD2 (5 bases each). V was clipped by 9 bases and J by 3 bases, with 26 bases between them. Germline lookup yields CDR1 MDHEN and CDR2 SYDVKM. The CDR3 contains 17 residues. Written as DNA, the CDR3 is TGTGCCAGTTCCGCCCCCCAGCCGGGACGGAGGAAAGAGACCCAGTACTTC. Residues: CASSAPQPGRRKETQYF. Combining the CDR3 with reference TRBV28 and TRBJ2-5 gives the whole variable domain DVKVTQSSRYLVKRTGEKVFLECVQDMDHENMFWYRQDPGLGLRLIYFSYDVKMKEKGDIPEGYSVSREKKERFSLILESASTNQTSMYLCASSAPQPGRRKETQYFGPGTRLLVL.